This TCR beta chain was captured by sequencing in a study of PD-L1 blockade in urothelial cancer. About the study: Beginning at some point between 2013 and 2014, patients received atezolizumab, given as 1,200 mg intravenously every 3 weeks. Specimens of blood held a median count of 141,255 T cells.

The repertoire was sequenced with immunoSEQ multiplex PCR; TCRdb's copy has only in-frame clones and lacks some. Of approximately 46,000 clones in the sample, more than 75% were seen once. Sampling of each patient yielded between 1 and 8 specimens, collected pretreatment and on-treatment. This CDR3 is 15 amino acids long. The V gene's germline CDR1 is LGHNA and CDR2 YSLEER. Trimming shortened V by 0 bases and J by 2 bases, and 10 bases separated the two germline ends. Sequences were derived from PBMCs, sampled around atezolizumab (anti-PD-L1) treatment. The V and J genes are TRBV4-3 and TRBJ2-5, with a possible D match to TRBD1 (6 bases). The sequence came from a man between 65 and 79 years old with urothelial cancer. The CDR3 nucleotides read TGCGCCAGCAGCCAAGAATGGGGACAACAAGAGACCCAGTACTTC. It translates to CASSQEWGQQETQYF.